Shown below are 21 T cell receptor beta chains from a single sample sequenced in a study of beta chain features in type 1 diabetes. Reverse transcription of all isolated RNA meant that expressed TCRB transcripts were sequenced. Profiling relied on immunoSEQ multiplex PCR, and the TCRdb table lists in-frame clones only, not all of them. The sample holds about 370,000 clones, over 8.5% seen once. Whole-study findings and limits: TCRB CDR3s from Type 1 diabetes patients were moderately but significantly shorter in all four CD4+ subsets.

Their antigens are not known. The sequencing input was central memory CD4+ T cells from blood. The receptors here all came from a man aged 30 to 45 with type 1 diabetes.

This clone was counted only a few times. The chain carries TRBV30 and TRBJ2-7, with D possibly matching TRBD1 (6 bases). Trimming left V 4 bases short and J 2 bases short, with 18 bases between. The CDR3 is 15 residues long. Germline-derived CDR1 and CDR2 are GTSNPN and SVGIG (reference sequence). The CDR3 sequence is CAWTNRAPITYEQYF. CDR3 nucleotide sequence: TGTGCCTGGACAAACAGGGCCCCTATCACCTACGAGCAGTACTTC.

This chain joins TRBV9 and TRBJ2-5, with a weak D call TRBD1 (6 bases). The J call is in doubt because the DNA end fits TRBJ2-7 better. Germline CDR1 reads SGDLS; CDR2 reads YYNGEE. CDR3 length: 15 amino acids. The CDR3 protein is CASSVEGQPNYEQYF. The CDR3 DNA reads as TGTGCCAGCAGCGTAGAAGGACAGCCGAACTACGAGCAGTACTTC.

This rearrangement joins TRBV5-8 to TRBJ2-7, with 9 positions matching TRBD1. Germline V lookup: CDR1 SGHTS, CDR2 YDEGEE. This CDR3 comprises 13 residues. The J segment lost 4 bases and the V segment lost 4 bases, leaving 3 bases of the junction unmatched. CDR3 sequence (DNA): TGTGCCAGCAGCGTTGACAGGGGGTACGAGCAGTACTTC. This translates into CASSVDRGYEQYF.

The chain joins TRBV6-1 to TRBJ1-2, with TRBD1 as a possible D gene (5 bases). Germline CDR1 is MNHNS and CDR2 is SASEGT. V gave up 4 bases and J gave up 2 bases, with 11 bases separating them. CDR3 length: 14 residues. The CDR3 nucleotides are TGTGCCAGCAGTGGCAGGGCTCCCAACTATGGCTACACCTTC. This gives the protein CASSGRAPNYGYTF.

The CDR3 region is CAWSWEGAQIHHQYF. DNA for the CDR3: TGTGCCTGGAGTTGGGAGGGGGCTCAGATCCATCACCAGTACTTC. The chain is built from TRBV30 and TRBJ2-7; the D gene could be TRBD1 or TRBD2 (7 bases each). The V gene's germline CDR1 is GTSNPN and CDR2 SVGIG (reference sequence). V lost 2 bases to trimming and J lost 10 bases, with 24 bases between them. The CDR3 spans 15 residues.

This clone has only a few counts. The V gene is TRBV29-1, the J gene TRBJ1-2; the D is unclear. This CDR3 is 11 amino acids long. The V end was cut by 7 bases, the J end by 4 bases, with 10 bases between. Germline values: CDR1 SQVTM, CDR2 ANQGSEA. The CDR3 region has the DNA TGCAGCGGTACAGATTTCTATGGCTACACCTTC. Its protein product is CSGTDFYGYTF.

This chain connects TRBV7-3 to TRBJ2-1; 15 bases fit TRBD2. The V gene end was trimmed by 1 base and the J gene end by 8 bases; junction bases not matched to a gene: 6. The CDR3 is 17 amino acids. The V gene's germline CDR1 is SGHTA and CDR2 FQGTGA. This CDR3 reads CASSLMGLAGGKDEQFF. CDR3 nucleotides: TGTGCCAGCAGCTTAATGGGACTAGCGGGAGGAAAAGATGAGCAGTTCTTC.

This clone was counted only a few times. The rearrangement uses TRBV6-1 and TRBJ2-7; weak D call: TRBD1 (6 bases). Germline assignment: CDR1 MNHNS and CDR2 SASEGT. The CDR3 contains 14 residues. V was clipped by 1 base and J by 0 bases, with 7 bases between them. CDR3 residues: CASSEDRASYEQYF. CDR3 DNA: TGTGCCAGCAGTGAAGACAGGGCCTCCTACGAGCAGTACTTC.

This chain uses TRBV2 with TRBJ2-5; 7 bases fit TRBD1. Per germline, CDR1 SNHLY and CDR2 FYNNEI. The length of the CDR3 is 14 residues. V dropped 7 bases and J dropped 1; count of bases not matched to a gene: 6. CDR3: CASNRDSSQETQYF. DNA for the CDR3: TGTGCCAGCAATAGGGACAGCTCCCAAGAGACCCAGTACTTC. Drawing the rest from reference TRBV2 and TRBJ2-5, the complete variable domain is EPEVTQTPSHQVTQMGQEVILRCVPISNHLYFYWYRQILGQKVEFLVSFYNNEISEKSEIFDDQFSVERPDGSNFTLKIRSTKLEDSAMYFCASNRDSSQETQYFGPGTRLLVL.

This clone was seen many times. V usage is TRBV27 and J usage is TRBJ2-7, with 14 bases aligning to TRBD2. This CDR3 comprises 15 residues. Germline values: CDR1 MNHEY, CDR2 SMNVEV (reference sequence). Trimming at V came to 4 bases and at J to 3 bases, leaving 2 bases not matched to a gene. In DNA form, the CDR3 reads TGTGCCAGCAGTTCAGGACTAGCGGGAGGCTACGAGCAGTACTTC. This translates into CASSSGLAGGYEQYF.

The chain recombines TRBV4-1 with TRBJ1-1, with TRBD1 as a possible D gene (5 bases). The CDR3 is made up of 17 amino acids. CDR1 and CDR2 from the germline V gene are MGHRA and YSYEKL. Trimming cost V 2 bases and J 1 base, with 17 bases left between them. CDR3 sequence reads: CASSQIQWGVSNTEAFF. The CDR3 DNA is TGCGCCAGCAGCCAAATACAGTGGGGGGTGTCGAACACTGAAGCTTTCTTT.

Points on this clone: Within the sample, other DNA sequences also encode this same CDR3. The CDR3 sequence is CASSLLYEQYF. The CDR3 nucleotides read TGTGCCAGCAGCCTACTCTACGAGCAGTACTTC. The chain recombines TRBV7-2 with TRBJ2-7; D remains ambiguous. Germline V gene sequence: CDR1 SGHTA, CDR2 FQGNSA. V lost 5 bases and J 3 bases, leaving 5 bases between the germline ends. The CDR3 runs to 11 residues.

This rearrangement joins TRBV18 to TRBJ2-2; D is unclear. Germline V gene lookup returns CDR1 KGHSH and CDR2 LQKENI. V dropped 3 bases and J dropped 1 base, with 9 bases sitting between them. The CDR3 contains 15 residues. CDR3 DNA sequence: TGTGCCAGCTCACCGCCGTCGGGGAACACCGGGGAGCTGTTTTTT. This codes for CASSPPSGNTGELFF.

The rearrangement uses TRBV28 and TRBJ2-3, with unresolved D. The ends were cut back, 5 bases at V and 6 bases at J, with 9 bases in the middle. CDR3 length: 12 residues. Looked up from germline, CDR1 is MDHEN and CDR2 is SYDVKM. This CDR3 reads CASSPLRDTQYF. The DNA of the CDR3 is TGTGCCAGCAGTCCCCTGAGGGATACGCAGTATTTT.

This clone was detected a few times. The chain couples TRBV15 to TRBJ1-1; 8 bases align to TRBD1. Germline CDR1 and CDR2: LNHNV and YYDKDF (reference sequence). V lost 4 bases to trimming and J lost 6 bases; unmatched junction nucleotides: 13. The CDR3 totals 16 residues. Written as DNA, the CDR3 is TGTGCCACCAGCACTGACAGGGGAGCAGGTAGGCCTGAAGCTTTCTTT. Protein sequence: CATSTDRGAGRPEAFF.

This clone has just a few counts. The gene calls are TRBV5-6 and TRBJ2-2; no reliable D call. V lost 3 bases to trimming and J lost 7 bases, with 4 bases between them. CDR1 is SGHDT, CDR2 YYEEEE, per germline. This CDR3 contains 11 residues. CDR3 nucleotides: TGTGCCAGCAGCTGGGGCGGGGAGCTGTTTTTT. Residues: CASSWGGELFF.

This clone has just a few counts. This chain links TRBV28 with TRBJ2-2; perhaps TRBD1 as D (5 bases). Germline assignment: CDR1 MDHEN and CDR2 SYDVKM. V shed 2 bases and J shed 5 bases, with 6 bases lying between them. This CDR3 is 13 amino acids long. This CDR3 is CASSLRQTGELFF. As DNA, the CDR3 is TGTGCCAGCAGTTTACGACAGACCGGGGAGCTGTTTTTT.

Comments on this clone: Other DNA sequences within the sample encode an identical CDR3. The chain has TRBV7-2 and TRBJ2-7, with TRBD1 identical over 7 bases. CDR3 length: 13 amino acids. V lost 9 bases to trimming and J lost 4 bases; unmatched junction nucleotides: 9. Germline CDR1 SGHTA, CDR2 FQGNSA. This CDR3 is CASRQGSSYEQYF. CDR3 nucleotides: TGTGCCAGTAGACAGGGTTCTTCGTACGAGCAGTACTTC.

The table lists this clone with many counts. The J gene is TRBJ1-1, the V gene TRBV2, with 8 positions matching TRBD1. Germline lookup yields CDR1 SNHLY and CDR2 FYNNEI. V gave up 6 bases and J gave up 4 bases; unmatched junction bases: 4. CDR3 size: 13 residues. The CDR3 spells CASRVTGGTEAFF. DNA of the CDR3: TGTGCCAGCAGAGTCACAGGGGGCACTGAAGCTTTCTTT.

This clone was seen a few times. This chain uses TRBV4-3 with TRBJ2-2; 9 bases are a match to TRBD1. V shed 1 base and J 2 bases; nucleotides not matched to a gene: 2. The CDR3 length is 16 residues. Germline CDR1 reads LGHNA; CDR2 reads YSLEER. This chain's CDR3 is CASSQGTGVNTGELFF. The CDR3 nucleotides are TGCGCCAGCAGCCAAGGGACAGGGGTAAACACCGGGGAGCTGTTTTTT.

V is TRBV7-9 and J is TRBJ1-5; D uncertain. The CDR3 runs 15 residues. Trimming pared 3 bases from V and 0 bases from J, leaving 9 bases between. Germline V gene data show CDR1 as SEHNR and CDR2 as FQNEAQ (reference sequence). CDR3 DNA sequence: TGTGCCAGCAGCTTCTTCAGTTATAGCAATCAGCCCCAGCATTTT. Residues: CASSFFSYSNQPQHF.